This T cell receptor (beta chain) was identified in a study of CD8+ T cells in alopecia areata. Study results and caveats: Normal skin's resident alphabeta T cells are also sequenced in scalp samples. Higher clonality was seen in lesional scalp than in normal scalp, especially in alopecia totalis/universalis.

After isolation, RNA underwent reverse transcription to generate cDNA as the sequencing template. The assay was immunoSEQ multiplex PCR, and TCRdb's table has in-frame clones only and misses some. The sample lists approximately 150,000 clones, roughly 48% occurring once. In regard to this clone: Its antigen is unknown.

Researchers took lesional scalp punch biopsies and peripheral blood from people who were alopecia areata patients. The junction had 8 bases not matched to a gene; V was cut back by 6 bases and J by 5 bases. Germline values: CDR1 MNHEY, CDR2 SVGAGI. This CDR3 is 15 amino acids long. The material sequenced was CD4+ T cells sorted from blood. The sequence was obtained from a human donor with alopecia areata. The chain joins TRBV6-5 to TRBJ2-4, with 9 positions matching TRBD1. The CDR3: CASRKQGARQNIQYF. The CDR3 region has the DNA TGTGCCAGCAGAAAACAGGGGGCTCGTCAAAACATTCAGTACTTC.